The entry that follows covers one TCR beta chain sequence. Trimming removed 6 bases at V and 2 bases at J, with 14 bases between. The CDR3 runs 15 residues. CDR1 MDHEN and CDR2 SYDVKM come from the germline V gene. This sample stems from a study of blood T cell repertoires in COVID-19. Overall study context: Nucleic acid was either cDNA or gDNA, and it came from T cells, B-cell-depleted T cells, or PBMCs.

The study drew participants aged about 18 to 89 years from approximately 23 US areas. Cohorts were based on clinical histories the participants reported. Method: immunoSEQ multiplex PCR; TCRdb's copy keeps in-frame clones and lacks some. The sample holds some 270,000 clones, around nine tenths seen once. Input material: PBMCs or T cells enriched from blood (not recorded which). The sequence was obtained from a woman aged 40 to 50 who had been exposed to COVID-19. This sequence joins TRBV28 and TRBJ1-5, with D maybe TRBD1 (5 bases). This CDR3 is CASSKRGVGNQPQHF. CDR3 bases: TGTGCCAGCAGCAAGCGGGGGGTGGGCAATCAGCCCCAGCATTTT. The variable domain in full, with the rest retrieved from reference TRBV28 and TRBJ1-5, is DVKVTQSSRYLVKRTGEKVFLECVQDMDHENMFWYRQDPGLGLRLIYFSYDVKMKEKGDIPEGYSVSREKKERFSLILESASTNQTSMYLCASSKRGVGNQPQHFGDGTRLSIL.